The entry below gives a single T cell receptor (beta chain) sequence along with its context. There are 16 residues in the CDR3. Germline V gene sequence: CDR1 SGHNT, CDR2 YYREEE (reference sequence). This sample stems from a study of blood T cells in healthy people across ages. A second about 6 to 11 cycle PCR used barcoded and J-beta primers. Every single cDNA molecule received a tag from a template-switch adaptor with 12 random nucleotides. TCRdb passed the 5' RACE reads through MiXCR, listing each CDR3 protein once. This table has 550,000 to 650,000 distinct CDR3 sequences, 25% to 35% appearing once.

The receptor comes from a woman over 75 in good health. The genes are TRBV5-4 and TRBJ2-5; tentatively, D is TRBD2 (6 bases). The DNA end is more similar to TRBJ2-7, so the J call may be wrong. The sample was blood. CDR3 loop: CASSLRQVMGGYEQYF. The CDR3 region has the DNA TGTGCCAGCAGCTTAAGGCAGGTTATGGGAGGCTACGAGCAGTACTTC.